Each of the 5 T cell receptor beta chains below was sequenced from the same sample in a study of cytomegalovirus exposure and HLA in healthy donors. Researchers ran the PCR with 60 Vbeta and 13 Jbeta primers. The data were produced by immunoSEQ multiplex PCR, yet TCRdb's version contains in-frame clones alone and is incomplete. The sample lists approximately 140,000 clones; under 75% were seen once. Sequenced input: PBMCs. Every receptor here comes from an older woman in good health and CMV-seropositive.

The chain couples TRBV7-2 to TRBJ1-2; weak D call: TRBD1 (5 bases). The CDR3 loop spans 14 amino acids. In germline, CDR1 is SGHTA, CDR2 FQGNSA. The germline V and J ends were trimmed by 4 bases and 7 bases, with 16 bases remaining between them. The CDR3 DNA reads TGTGCCAGCAGCTGGGCCGGACAAGATTGTGGCTACACCTTC. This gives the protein CASSWAGQDCGYTF.

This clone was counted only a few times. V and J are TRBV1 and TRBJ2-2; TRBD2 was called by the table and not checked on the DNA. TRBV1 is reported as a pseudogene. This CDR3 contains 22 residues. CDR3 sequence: CTSSQHSLASGVNQPNTGELFF. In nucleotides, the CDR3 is TGCACCAGCAGCCAACATTCTCTAGCTAGCGGAGTTAACCAACCGAACACCGGGGAGCTGTTTTTT.

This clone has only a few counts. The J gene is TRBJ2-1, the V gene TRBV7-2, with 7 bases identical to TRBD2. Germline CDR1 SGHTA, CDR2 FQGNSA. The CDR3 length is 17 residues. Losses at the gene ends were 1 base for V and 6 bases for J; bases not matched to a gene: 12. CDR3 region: CASSLGPGRGLGNEQFF. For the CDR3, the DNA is TGTGCCAGCAGCTTAGGGCCGGGGAGAGGACTAGGCAATGAGCAGTTCTTC.

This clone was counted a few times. Here the CDR3 reads CASSPQAGDGTKTQYF. The DNA for the CDR3 is TGCGCCAGCAGTCCCCAAGCAGGGGATGGGACGAAGACCCAGTACTTC. J is TRBJ2-5 and V is TRBV23-1, with D tentatively TRBD1 (6 bases). TRBV23-1 is designated an ORF whose function remains uncertain. This CDR3 is 16 amino acids long. Trimming left V 4 bases short and J 6 bases short, with 21 bases between.

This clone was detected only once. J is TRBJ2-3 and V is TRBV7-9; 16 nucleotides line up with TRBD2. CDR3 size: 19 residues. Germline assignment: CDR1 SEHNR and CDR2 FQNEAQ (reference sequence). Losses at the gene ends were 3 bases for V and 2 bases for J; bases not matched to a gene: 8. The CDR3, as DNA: TGTGCCAGCAGCTTCCTACCGGGACTAGCGGGAGGGCTCACAGATACGCAGTATTTT. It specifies CASSFLPGLAGGLTDTQYF. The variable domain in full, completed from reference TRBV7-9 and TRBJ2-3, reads DTGVSQNPRHKITKRGQNVTFRCDPISEHNRLYWYRQTLGQGPEFLTYFQNEAQLEKSRLLSDRFSAERPKGSFSTLEIQRTEQGDSAMYLCASSFLPGLAGGLTDTQYFGPGTRLTVL.